This TCR beta chain emerged from a study of T cells after yellow fever vaccination. Overall study findings and caveats: Among all clonotypes, a small share was observed in both CD4 and CD8 compartments.

TCRdb re-called the 5' RACE reads with MiXCR, one entry per CDR3 protein. The table lists approximately 150,000 distinct CDR3 sequences, around 9.7% of them singletons, with approximately 35% in the top ten. This clonotype was seen a few times. Its cognate antigen is unknown. This CDR3 is built from 15 residues. In germline, CDR1 is SGHRS, CDR2 YFSETQ. The trim removed 4 bases at V and 4 bases at J, leaving 6 bases unmatched. The sequence was collected from a man aged 18 to 30 who received the YFV17D yellow fever vaccine. The sample was CD8+ T cells sorted from PBMCs, taken 45 days after the yellow fever booster vaccination. The V call is TRBV5-1, the J call TRBJ2-2; TRBD2 agrees at 8 bases. The CDR3 reads CASSLRGGITGELFF. DNA of the CDR3: TGCGCCAGCAGCCTACGGGGGGGCATCACCGGGGAGCTGTTTTTT.